Each of the 27 T cell receptor beta chains below was sequenced from the same sample in a study of cytomegalovirus exposure and HLA in healthy donors. Repertoires were generated with immunoSEQ multiplex PCR, while TCRdb's copy carries only in-frame clones and drops some. The data show roughly 150,000 clones, with less than 90% seen just once and 3.3% held by the top ten. Sequencing was performed on PBMCs. These receptors all come from a woman in her late teens or twenties in good health and CMV-seropositive.

This clone occurred once. DNA for the CDR3: TGCGCCAGCAGCTTGGACCCGACTGAAGCGAACACTGAAGCTTTCTTT. It encodes CASSLDPTEANTEAFF. This rearrangement joins TRBV5-1 to TRBJ1-1; no definite D call. The CDR3 loop spans 16 amino acids. The V and J ends lost 0 bases and 1 base respectively, with 13 bases between them. Germline V gene data show CDR1 as SGHRS and CDR2 as YFSETQ.

CDR3 sequence (DNA): TGTGCCAGCAGCCAAGATCGGGGGAGGGACACTGAAGCTTTCTTT. It yields the protein CASSQDRGRDTEAFF. V gene TRBV4-2 combines with J gene TRBJ1-1; D possibly corresponds to TRBD1 (5 bases). The CDR3 contains 15 residues. V was clipped by 0 bases and J by 3 bases, with 11 bases between them. Looked up from germline, CDR1 is LGHNA and CDR2 is YNFKEQ.

The chain couples TRBV10-1 to TRBJ2-2, with 8 bases lining up with TRBD2. V gave up 10 bases and J gave up 6 bases; unmatched junction bases: 7. The CDR3 spans 13 residues. Germline CDR1 is WNHNN and CDR2 is SYGVQD (reference sequence). The CDR3 reads CATASGRSGELFF. CDR3 coding DNA: TGCGCCACCGCCAGCGGGAGATCCGGGGAGCTGTTTTTT.

V and J are TRBV4-2 and TRBJ2-7; 12 bases agree with TRBD2. V trimming: 5 bases; J trimming: 6 bases; junction bases outside the gene matches: 5. The germline gives CDR1 LGHNA, CDR2 YNFKEQ. This CDR3 has 14 amino acids. CDR3 protein: CASSESSGRGEQYF. In DNA form, the CDR3 reads TGTGCCAGCAGCGAATCTAGCGGGAGGGGCGAGCAGTACTTC.

The V gene is TRBV27, the J gene TRBJ2-7; TRBD1 matches at 7 bases. The CDR3 runs to 13 residues. J gave up 3 bases and V 1 base, and 0 bases lay outside the gene matches. Per germline, CDR1 MNHEY and CDR2 SMNVEV (reference sequence). This chain's CDR3 is CASSLWTGYEQYF. CDR3 DNA sequence: TGTGCCAGCAGTTTATGGACAGGCTACGAGCAGTACTTC.

The chain recombines TRBV27 with TRBJ2-1; D is perhaps TRBD2 (6 bases). This CDR3 spans 14 amino acids. CDR1 and CDR2 from the germline V gene are MNHEY and SMNVEV (reference sequence). V dropped 5 bases and J dropped 1 base, with 9 bases sitting between them. The CDR3 region has the DNA TGTGCCAGCAGTGAGGGACTGTCCTACAATGAGCAGTTCTTC. Residues: CASSEGLSYNEQFF.

CDR3 region: CASTPQGDGSNQPQHF. CDR3 sequence (DNA): TGTGCCAGCACCCCACAGGGGGATGGCAGCAATCAGCCCCAGCATTTT. The genes are TRBV6-6 and TRBJ1-5; 8 bases line up with TRBD1. J was trimmed by 1 base and V by 7 bases; bases with no gene match: 9. There are 16 residues in the CDR3. CDR1 is MNHNY and CDR2 is SVGAGI in the germline V gene (reference sequence).

CDR3 bases: TGTGCCAGCAAAGACAGGGGTCCCCCCTACGAGCAGTACTTC. This codes for CASKDRGPPYEQYF. This rearrangement joins TRBV6-6 to TRBJ2-7; 8 bases fit TRBD1. CDR3 length: 14 residues. Germline assignment: CDR1 MNHNY and CDR2 SVGAGI (reference sequence). Trimming at V came to 7 bases and at J to 2 bases, leaving 7 bases not matched to a gene.

V usage is TRBV21-1 and J usage is TRBJ2-7; the D call in the table, TRBD2, was not verified against the DNA. TRBV21-1 corresponds to a pseudogene. This CDR3 is 12 amino acids long. The CDR3 loop is CASSPETYEQYF. For the CDR3, the DNA is TGTGCCAGCAGCCCTGAGACCTACGAGCAGTACTTC.

The rearrangement links TRBV4-1 to TRBJ2-7; TRBD1 matches 8 bases. Germline V gene lookup returns CDR1 MGHRA and CDR2 YSYEKL. J gave up 1 base and V 1 base, and 6 bases lay outside the gene matches. The CDR3 covers 16 residues. CDR3 residues: CASSQGTGLGSYEQYF. The CDR3 region has the DNA TGCGCCAGCAGCCAAGGGACAGGGCTAGGGTCCTACGAGCAGTACTTC.

The chain carries TRBV5-8 and TRBJ2-7; 7 nucleotides line up with TRBD2. CDR1 is SGHTS and CDR2 is YDEGEE in the germline V gene. J lost 7 bases, V lost 2 bases, and 6 bases had no gene match. The CDR3 sequence is 13 residues long. The CDR3 nucleotides read TGTGCCAGCAGCTTTGGGGTGGGAGGGGAGCAGTACTTC. Its protein product is CASSFGVGGEQYF.

This chain links TRBV11-3 with TRBJ1-5; D call uncertain. V lost 0 bases to trimming and J lost 6 bases, with 6 bases between them. Germline CDR1 SGHNT, CDR2 YENEEA. CDR3 length equals 13 residues. The CDR3 protein is CASSLDSVQPQHF. In DNA, the CDR3 is TGTGCCAGCAGCTTAGACTCGGTTCAGCCCCAGCATTTT.

This clone has only a few counts. The genes are TRBV28 and TRBJ2-2; possibly TRBD1 for D (5 bases). The length of the CDR3 is 16 residues. V was clipped by 6 bases and J by 3 bases, with 17 bases between them. Germline V gene lookup returns CDR1 MDHEN and CDR2 SYDVKM. The CDR3: CASSSRQGLHTGELFF. The CDR3 nucleotides read TGTGCCAGCAGCTCTCGGCAGGGTTTACACACCGGGGAGCTGTTTTTT.

The chain couples TRBV7-9 to TRBJ2-6, with D perhaps TRBD1 (6 bases). With 3 bases removed from V and 0 bases from J, the gap between germline ends came to 9 bases. The CDR3 spans 16 residues. Per the germline V gene, CDR1 is SEHNR and CDR2 is FQNEAQ (reference sequence). The CDR3 sequence is CASSLGTYSGANVLTF. The CDR3 DNA reads as TGTGCCAGCAGCTTGGGGACATACTCTGGGGCCAACGTCCTGACTTTC.

V is TRBV11-3 and J is TRBJ2-7, with 7 bases fitting TRBD1. The germline V gene has CDR1 SGHNT and CDR2 YENEEA. This CDR3 has 13 residues. With 5 bases clipped from V and 5 bases from J, the junction kept 6 bases outside the gene matches. The CDR3 bases are TGTGCCAGCAGCATAAGACAGGGAAACGAGCAGTACTTC. Translation gives CASSIRQGNEQYF.

The rearrangement joins TRBV11-3 to TRBJ2-7, with 10 bases matching TRBD1. The germline V gene encodes CDR1 SGHNT and CDR2 YENEEA. The CDR3 totals 16 residues. The junction had 7 bases not matched to a gene; V was cut back by 2 bases and J by 3 bases. The CDR3 DNA is TGTGCCAGCAGCTTACGGGGACAGGGGAGATACTACGAGCAGTACTTC. Encoded protein: CASSLRGQGRYYEQYF.

This clone is a singleton in its sample. This chain links TRBV10-3 with TRBJ2-5; possible D gene TRBD2, 5 bases. The CDR3 loop spans 15 amino acids. Germline CDR1 reads ENHRY; CDR2 reads SYGVKD. V was trimmed by 4 bases and J by 2 bases, leaving 14 bases between them. The CDR3 nucleotides read TGTGCCATCAGTGGGGAGACACCCGATCAAGAGACCCAGTACTTC. Translating gives CAISGETPDQETQYF.

The rearrangement links TRBV4-2 to TRBJ2-3, with D unresolved. V was shortened by 4 bases and J by 6 bases, with 11 bases between the two germline ends. Per the germline V gene, CDR1 is LGHNA and CDR2 is YNFKEQ. This CDR3 contains 13 residues. DNA of the CDR3: TGTGCCAGCAGCCCCCTGGAAGCGGATACGCAGTATTTT. Residues: CASSPLEADTQYF.

The CDR3: CASSPRQGNNQETQYF. CDR3 in DNA: TGTGCCAGCAGCCCAAGACAGGGAAACAACCAAGAGACCCAGTACTTC. This sequence joins TRBV9 and TRBJ2-5; 7 nucleotides match TRBD1. Germline lookup yields CDR1 SGDLS and CDR2 YYNGEE. With 4 bases clipped from V and 0 bases from J, the junction kept 9 bases outside the gene matches. The CDR3 extends over 16 amino acids.

In DNA form, the CDR3 reads TGCGCCAGCAGCGAACAAGGAAACACCATATATTTT. It yields the protein CASSEQGNTIYF. The J gene is TRBJ1-3, the V gene TRBV5-1; D uncertain. Germline CDR1 SGHRS, CDR2 YFSETQ. The CDR3 runs to 12 residues. Between the trimmed V and J ends, which lost 4 bases and 4 bases, there was a span of 6 bases.

The chain couples TRBV6-5 to TRBJ1-2; 7 bases are a match to TRBD1. The CDR3 consists of 13 residues. The ends lost 0 bases at V and 8 bases at J; junction bases unmatched: 3. CDR1 is MNHEY and CDR2 is SVGAGI in the germline V gene. DNA of the CDR3: TGTGCCAGCAGTTACTCAGGGGGCCGCGGCTACACCTTC. It specifies CASSYSGGRGYTF.

This clone was counted a single time. J is TRBJ2-1 and V is TRBV6-6; 8 positions match TRBD2. The CDR3 is 15 amino acids. J lost 7 bases, V lost 2 bases, and 7 bases had no gene match. In germline, CDR1 is MNHNY, CDR2 SVGAGI (reference sequence). The CDR3, as DNA: TGTGCCAGCAGTTACCAGGCGGGAGGTTCGAATGAGCAGTTCTTC. It encodes CASSYQAGGSNEQFF.

This chain links TRBV15 with TRBJ2-1, with 8 nucleotides matching TRBD2. Germline CDR1 LNHNV, CDR2 YYDKDF (reference sequence). The trim removed 9 bases at V and 7 bases at J, leaving 8 bases unmatched. The CDR3 consists of 13 residues. The DNA of the CDR3 is TGTGCCACGGAGCGGGAGTTAGAAAATGAGCAGTTCTTC. It codes for CATERELENEQFF.

The chain couples TRBV5-1 to TRBJ1-1, with D uncertain. CDR1 SGHRS and CDR2 YFSETQ come from the germline V gene. V lost 1 base and J lost 1, with 5 bases in between. CDR3 length: 13 amino acids. The CDR3 spells CASSLIQNTEAFF. Written as DNA, the CDR3 is TGCGCCAGCAGCTTGATCCAGAACACTGAAGCTTTCTTT.

The chain links TRBV28 to TRBJ1-2; the match to TRBD1 covers 10 bases. The CDR3 is 16 residues long. V trimming: 1 base; J trimming: 5 bases; junction bases outside the gene matches: 7. Germline-derived CDR1 and CDR2 are MDHEN and SYDVKM. In DNA, the CDR3 is TGTGCCAGCAGTTTATCCCACGGACAGGGGGATTATGGCTACACCTTC. As protein: CASSLSHGQGDYGYTF.

The chain couples TRBV5-6 to TRBJ2-6; tentatively, D is TRBD1 (5 bases). The CDR3 totals 16 residues. Germline V gives CDR1 SGHDT, CDR2 YYEEEE. V was trimmed by 4 bases and J by 0 bases, leaving 11 bases between them. The CDR3: CASSAHRISGANVLTF. As DNA, the CDR3 is TGTGCCAGCAGCGCCCACAGGATCTCTGGGGCCAACGTCCTGACTTTC. The full variable domain, its missing parts supplied by reference TRBV5-6 and TRBJ2-6, is DAGVTQSPTHLIKTRGQQVTLRCSPKSGHDTVSWYQQALGQGPQFIFQYYEEEERQRGNFPDRFSGHQFPNYSSELNVNALLLGDSALYLCASSAHRISGANVLTFGAGSRLTVL.

The chain recombines TRBV7-9 with TRBJ2-7; TRBD2 matches at 8 bases. This CDR3 comprises 15 residues. CDR1 is SEHNR, CDR2 FQNEAQ, per germline (reference sequence). Trimming took 5 bases from V and 7 from J; bases not matched to a gene: 13. The CDR3, as DNA: TGTGCCAGCAGCAGCCTTAGCGGGATACCGTGGGAGCAGTACTTC. It is translated as CASSSLSGIPWEQYF.